The 20 T cell receptor beta chains reported below all come from one sample, sequenced in a study of shared T cell receptors in the human thymus. Sequencing used immunoSEQ multiplex PCR; TCRdb keeps in-frame clones, though not all of them. This sample carries 600,000 or so clones, about 89% of them seen once, and the ten largest clones take 0.0094%. The same specimen was also included in a second study, on human thymus T cells.

Sequences were obtained from thymocytes. Receptors were obtained from a boy younger than two with a congenital heart defect.

The CDR3 loop reads CASSPRQGYNEKLFF. CDR3 coding DNA: TGTGCCAGCAGCCCACGACAGGGTTATAATGAAAAACTGTTTTTT. This rearrangement joins TRBV9 to TRBJ1-4, with 7 bases that match TRBD1. The CDR3 is made up of 15 amino acids. V dropped 4 bases and J dropped 4; count of bases not matched to a gene: 7. The germline gives CDR1 SGDLS, CDR2 YYNGEE.

The chain has TRBV4-3 and TRBJ2-7, with TRBD1 as a possible D gene (5 bases). This CDR3 has 17 amino acids. Trimming cost V 0 bases and J 3 bases, with 18 bases left between them. From germline, CDR1 is LGHNA and CDR2 YSLEER. Here the CDR3 DNA reads TGCGCCAGCAGCCAAGACCCTCGAAAATGGGGCTTCTACGAGCAGTACTTC. This sequence encodes CASSQDPRKWGFYEQYF.

The chain links TRBV27 to TRBJ1-3; possibly TRBD1 for D (5 bases). CDR3 length: 14 residues. CDR1 is MNHEY, CDR2 SMNVEV, per germline (reference sequence). V was shortened by 4 bases and J by 0 bases, with 7 bases between the two germline ends. The CDR3 bases are TGTGCCAGCAGTTCGACAGACTCTGGAAACACCATATATTTT. It codes for CASSSTDSGNTIYF.

The rearrangement uses TRBV30 and TRBJ1-1; 8 bases map to TRBD1. The CDR3 sequence is 17 residues long. Germline V gene sequence: CDR1 GTSNPN, CDR2 SVGIG (reference sequence). The junction had 15 bases not matched to a gene; V was cut back by 4 bases and J by 2 bases. The CDR3, as DNA: TGTGCCTGGACCATACTCATACACAGGGGGACAAACACTGAAGCTTTCTTT. It specifies CAWTILIHRGTNTEAFF. Complete variable domain (other parts from reference TRBV30 and TRBJ1-1): SQTIHQWPATLVQPVGSPLSLECTVEGTSNPNLYWYRQAAGRGLQLLFYSVGIGQISSEVPQNLSASRPQDRQFILSSKKLLLSDSGFYLCAWTILIHRGTNTEAFFGQGTRLTVV.

This chain connects TRBV14 to TRBJ2-7; D gene uncertain. The germline gives CDR1 SGHDN, CDR2 FVKESK. V was shortened by 4 bases and J by 3 bases, with 25 bases between the two germline ends. This CDR3 has 18 amino acids. CDR3 DNA: TGTGCCAGCAGCCCAAAACCTCCGCCCGGGTTCTATGGCTACGAGCAGTACTTC. Its protein is CASSPKPPPGFYGYEQYF.

CDR3 bases: TGTGCCAGCAGCTTAGTGTGGGAGGGGGTAAGAGATACGCAGTATTTT. It codes for CASSLVWEGVRDTQYF. The V and J genes are TRBV7-2 and TRBJ2-3; maybe TRBD2 (7 bases). In germline, CDR1 is SGHTA, CDR2 FQGNSA. Trimming took off 1 base at V and 5 bases at J, with 16 bases between the two ends. The CDR3 runs to 16 residues.

This chain connects TRBV5-1 to TRBJ2-4; a possible D gene is TRBD1 (7 bases). Looked up from germline, CDR1 is SGHRS and CDR2 is YFSETQ. The CDR3 has 14 residues. V gave up 1 base and J gave up 7 bases, with 12 bases separating them. The CDR3 DNA sequence: TGCGCCAGCAGCTTGCCCAGGGGGGATAACATTCAGTACTTC. Protein sequence: CASSLPRGDNIQYF.

The chain links TRBV7-2 to TRBJ2-3; 14 bases fit TRBD2. J was trimmed by 6 bases and V by 5 bases; bases with no gene match: 10. This CDR3 has 17 residues. Germline CDR1 is SGHTA and CDR2 is FQGNSA. CDR3 DNA: TGTGCCAGCAGCCCCCTGACTAGCGGGAGGGAGCGGGATACGCAGTATTTT. It encodes CASSPLTSGRERDTQYF. Full variable domain (remainder filled in from reference TRBV7-2 and TRBJ2-3): GAGVSQSPSNKVTEKGKDVELRCDPISGHTALYWYRQSLGQGLEFLIYFQGNSAPDKSGLPSDRFSAERTGGSVSTLTIQRTQQEDSAVYLCASSPLTSGRERDTQYFGPGTRLTVL.

The V call is TRBV28, the J call TRBJ2-1; TRBD2 agrees at 7 bases. V lost 6 bases and J lost 9; bases outside the gene matches: 8. Per germline, CDR1 MDHEN and CDR2 SYDVKM. CDR3 length equals 13 residues. CDR3 protein: CASSNRLAGEQFF. CDR3 coding DNA: TGTGCCAGCAGCAACCGACTAGCTGGTGAGCAGTTCTTC.

The chain has TRBV5-5 and TRBJ2-7, with TRBD1 identical over 9 bases. Unmatched junction bases numbered 8, after V lost 4 bases and J lost 6 bases. The CDR3 has 14 residues. Germline V lookup: CDR1 SGHKS, CDR2 YYEKEE (reference sequence). The CDR3 spells CASSLHRDRVEQYF. For the CDR3, the DNA is TGTGCCAGCAGCCTACACCGGGACAGGGTCGAGCAGTACTTC.

This clone appeared a few times. The chain uses TRBV5-8 and TRBJ2-7; TRBD2 is a possible D gene (6 bases). This CDR3 region has 11 residues. Germline lookup yields CDR1 SGHTS and CDR2 YDEGEE. Trimming removed 3 bases from V and 5 bases from J, with 6 bases in between. CDR3 DNA sequence: TGTGCCAGCAGCTGGGGGGACGAGCAGTACTTC. This sequence encodes CASSWGDEQYF.

The rearrangement joins TRBV9 to TRBJ2-3; 7 nucleotides line up with TRBD2. CDR1 and CDR2 (germline): SGDLS, YYNGEE. V lost 1 base and J lost 0; bases outside the gene matches: 5. The CDR3 runs to 16 residues. As DNA, the CDR3 is TGTGCCAGCAGCGTAACCCAGCGGGGAAGCACAGATACGCAGTATTTT. Its translation: CASSVTQRGSTDTQYF.

This sequence joins TRBV28 and TRBJ1-1, with 10 bases fitting TRBD1. The CDR3 length is 22 residues. Per germline, CDR1 MDHEN and CDR2 SYDVKM. The V and J ends lost 8 bases and 0 bases, in that order; junction bases with no gene match: 27. Here the CDR3 DNA reads TGTGCCAGCCGAACACTACTCGCTTGGGGGACAGGGGCACCTCTTATGAACACTGAAGCTTTCTTT. Amino acids: CASRTLLAWGTGAPLMNTEAFF.

The chain is built from TRBV4-1 and TRBJ1-3, with D possibly matching TRBD1 (5 bases). Germline loops: CDR1 MGHRA, CDR2 YSYEKL. The CDR3 has 18 residues. V lost 0 bases, J lost 0 bases, and 15 bases lay in between. The CDR3 loop is CASSQDPKGDSSGNTIYF. CDR3 nucleotide sequence: TGCGCCAGCAGCCAAGATCCGAAAGGAGACAGCTCTGGAAACACCATATATTTT.

The rearrangement links TRBV27 to TRBJ2-3; 8 positions match TRBD2. The CDR3 has 16 amino acids. Germline CDR1 is MNHEY and CDR2 is SMNVEV (reference sequence). Trimming removed 6 bases from V and 9 bases from J; junction bases left unmatched: 17. CDR3 loop: CASSPGASGRGVTQYF. The DNA for the CDR3 is TGTGCCAGCAGCCCCGGAGCGAGCGGGAGAGGGGTCACGCAGTATTTT.

The chain joins TRBV11-2 to TRBJ2-7; TRBD2 is a possible D gene (6 bases). V lost 1 base and J 5 bases, leaving 18 bases between the germline ends. The CDR3 loop spans 16 amino acids. Germline CDR1 and CDR2: SGHAT and FQNNGV. CDR3 region: CASSLAPTSKTDEQYF. CDR3 DNA sequence: TGTGCCAGCAGCTTAGCCCCTACTAGCAAGACCGACGAGCAGTACTTC.

Note on this clone: At one end the junction does not follow the germline gene, possibly because of a read error. CDR3: CASSKTGTQGTQYF. The CDR3 region has the DNA TGTGCCAGTAGTAAAACGGGGACTCAAGGGACCCAGTACTTC. The chain employs TRBV19 and TRBJ2-5; perhaps TRBD2 as D (6 bases). Germline-derived CDR1 and CDR2 are LNHDA and SQIVND (reference sequence). The CDR3 is 14 residues long.

The rearrangement links TRBV6-6 to TRBJ2-1, with D possibly being TRBD2 (5 bases). The V gene lost 3 bases and the J gene lost 10 bases, with 7 bases spanning the gap. CDR1 is MNHNY and CDR2 is SVGAGI in the germline V gene (reference sequence). There are 11 residues in the CDR3. As DNA, the CDR3 is TGTGCCAGCAGTTATCGAGGGGAGCAGTTCTTC. This codes for CASSYRGEQFF.

The genes are TRBV28 and TRBJ1-4; D is uncertain. This CDR3 region has 15 residues. The germline V and J ends were trimmed by 6 bases and 6 bases, with 17 bases remaining between them. Per the germline V gene, CDR1 is MDHEN and CDR2 is SYDVKM. The CDR3 sequence: CASSDPGKADEKLFF. The CDR3, as DNA: TGTGCCAGCAGCGACCCGGGAAAAGCGGATGAAAAACTGTTTTTT.

V is TRBV5-1 and J is TRBJ2-7; the match to TRBD2 covers 13 bases. CDR3 size: 16 residues. V dropped 3 bases and J dropped 4; count of bases not matched to a gene: 7. Germline V gene data show CDR1 as SGHRS and CDR2 as YFSETQ. Here the CDR3 DNA reads TGCGCCAGCAGCTCCGCCGGGACTAGCGGGGAATACGAGCAGTACTTC. It specifies CASSSAGTSGEYEQYF.